The clone carrying this T cell receptor beta chain has at least ten counts. Its antigen remains unidentified. What was amplified from RNA transcripts were TCR beta CDR3 regions. TCR CDR3 regions were first amplified by RT-PCR with HTBI primers. TCRdb used MiXCR to reprocess the multiplex PCR reads, holding one entry per CDR3 protein. The sample holds about 380,000 distinct CDR3 sequences; roughly 12% are singletons and the top ten take around 20%. This sample is drawn from a study of T cells in Graves' hyperthyroidism and ophthalmopathy. Points from the study as a whole: Ophthalmopathy was model-predicted a median roughly 6.5 months pre-onset. Most thyroid clonotypes expanded above 0.001 were also detected in blood.

The source of the PBMCs was less than 12 ml of fresh peripheral blood. CDR1 and CDR2 from the germline V gene are ENHRY and SYGVKD. The ends were cut back, 6 bases at V and 1 base at J, with 4 bases in the middle. The CDR3 runs 11 residues. Source material: blood. This clonotype originated in a man aged 30 to 45 with Graves' hyperthyroidism that later progressed to Graves' ophthalmopathy. The chain carries TRBV10-3 and TRBJ2-7; D is uncertain. The CDR3 here is CAIRGSYEQYF. The CDR3 DNA follows: TGTGCCATCAGAGGATCCTACGAGCAGTACTTC.